These T cell receptor beta chains were read from a single sample in a study of CD8+CD57+ T cells in acquired aplastic anemia. TCRdb re-derived calls from the reads in MiXCR, one entry per CDR3 protein. The sample lists about 98,000 distinct CDR3 sequences, about 67% occurring once. The sequencing sample was made of sorted CD4+, CD8+, or CD8+CD57+ T cells (not recorded which) from PBMCs. The receptors derive from a human donor with aplastic anemia. CDR3s include the opening cysteine and the closing phenylalanine or tryptophan. The D gene is left open where the match is weak. Only part of the rows carry a size: once, few, many, or a class if the clone is expanded.

DNA	CDR3	V	J	size	D
TGCAGTGCTAGACACGGGGCGGGAGCGGGAGAAACGCAGTATTTT	CSARHGAGAGETQYF	TRBV20-1	TRBJ2-3	.	TRBD2
TGCAGTGCTAGGGATGCGGGACAGGACCATAGCAATCAGCCCCAGCATTTT	CSARDAGQDHSNQPQHF	TRBV20-1	TRBJ1-5	.	TRBD1
TGTGCCATCAGTGTGGACCTTAGCTCCTACAATGAGCAGTTCTTC	CAISVDLSSYNEQFF	TRBV10-3	TRBJ2-1	.	.
TGTGCCAGCAGTGGGGGTCTGGGTGAAAAACTGTTTTTT	CASSGGLGEKLFF	TRBV2	TRBJ1-4	.	.
TGTGCCATCAGTGCGCCTAGCGACCAAGAGACCCAGTACTTC	CAISAPSDQETQYF	TRBV10-3	TRBJ2-5	.	.
TGTGCCACCAGCCCTAGGACAGGGGGGAATTCACCCCTCCACTTT	CATSPRTGGNSPLHF	TRBV15	TRBJ1-6	.	TRBD1
TGCAGCGTTGAAGATCCAGGGAACTATGGCTACACCTTC	CSVEDPGNYGYTF	TRBV29-1	TRBJ1-2	.	.
TGCAGTGCCCGAGTAGGGGTGCGGGAGACCCAGTACTTC	CSARVGVRETQYF	TRBV20-1	TRBJ2-5	few	.
TGCGCCAGCAGTGCGACTAGCGGGGGGGGCACAGATACGCAGTATTTT	CASSATSGGGTDTQYF	TRBV10-1	TRBJ2-3	once	TRBD2
TGTGCCAGCCGGAGCCGGGACTTCCCTAGAAGGGGCTATGGCTACACCTTC	CASRSRDFPRRGYGYTF	TRBV25-1	TRBJ1-2	once	.